This T cell receptor beta chain was documented in a study of OX40 agonist ivuxolimab in advanced cancers. Overall study: Participants, 70% to 90% male, averaged approximately 56 years of age, ranging from 23 to 79. Earlier treatment with anti-PD-1, anti-PD-L1 or anti-CTLA-4 was permitted, and over 35% had received some.

Some clones are missing from TCRdb's copy, which holds only in-frame ones; the method was immunoSEQ multiplex PCR. The repertoire includes under 100,000 clones, less than 85% of them detected once, and about 5.5% sits in the top ten. The CDR3 runs to 15 residues. The V gene end was trimmed by 5 bases and the J gene end by 4 bases; junction bases not matched to a gene: 9. CDR1 and CDR2 (germline): SGHNT, YENEEA. This clone was seen only once. Its antigen is as yet unknown. Study results and caveats: Average numbers of expanded clones were greater in CD8+ T cells than in CD4+.

The material sequenced was CD4+ or CD8+ T cells sorted from blood, taken in a trial of the OX40 agonist ivuxolimab. The chain recombines TRBV11-3 with TRBJ2-7, with 9 bases that match TRBD1. This TCR was recovered from an adult with an advanced solid tumor such as melanoma, head and neck, liver or kidney cancer. DNA for the CDR3: TGTGCCAGCAGCCAGACCGGACAGGGGCGATACGAGCAGTACTTC. Translation: CASSQTGQGRYEQYF.